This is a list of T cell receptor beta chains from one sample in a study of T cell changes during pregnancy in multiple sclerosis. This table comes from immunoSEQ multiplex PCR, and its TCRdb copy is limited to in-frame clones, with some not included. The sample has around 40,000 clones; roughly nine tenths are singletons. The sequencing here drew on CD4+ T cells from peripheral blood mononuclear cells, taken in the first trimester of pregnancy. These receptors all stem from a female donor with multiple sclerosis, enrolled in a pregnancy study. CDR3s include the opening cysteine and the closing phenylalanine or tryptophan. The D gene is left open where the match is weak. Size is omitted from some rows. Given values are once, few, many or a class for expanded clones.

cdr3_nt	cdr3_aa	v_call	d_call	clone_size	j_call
TGCGCCAGCAGCTTGGGGGACAGAAGCTATGGCTACACCTTC	CASSLGDRSYGYTF	TRBV5-1	TRBD1	-	TRBJ1-2
TGCAGCGTTGTGACTAGCGGAGAGACCCAGTACTTC	CSVVTSGETQYF	TRBV29-1	TRBD2	-	TRBJ2-5
TGTGCAAGTCGCTTACAGCGAAGTGGTGAAGCTTTCTTT	CASRLQRSGEAFF	TRBV12-2	-	once	TRBJ1-1
TGTGCCAGCAGTGAACAGGTTGGGCCCTATGGCTACACCTTC	CASSEQVGPYGYTF	TRBV2	-	-	TRBJ1-2
TGTGCCAGCAGCTCTGGGGGGGCAGGGACTAATGAAAAACTGTTTTTT	CASSSGGAGTNEKLFF	TRBV7-2	-	-	TRBJ1-4
TGCGCCAGCAGAGAACTCAGGGTGGACCAAGAGACCCAGTACTTC	CASRELRVDQETQYF	TRBV10-2	-	-	TRBJ2-5
TGTGCCAGTAGTCTGGCGGTTCTGAACACCGGGGAGCTGTTTTTT	CASSLAVLNTGELFF	TRBV19	-	-	TRBJ2-2
TGTGCCAGCTCACCCCCTCCGGGACTAGCGGGAGGCCCAGCCTACGAGCAGTACTTC	CASSPPPGLAGGPAYEQYF	TRBV18	TRBD2	-	TRBJ2-7
TGTGCCTTTGCTGGGGACACCCTGAACACTGAAGCTTTCTTT	CAFAGDTLNTEAFF	TRBV7-9	-	few	TRBJ1-1
TGTGCCAGCAGTTTACCGCCAGGGCAGGCAGACTATGGCTACACCTTC	CASSLPPGQADYGYTF	TRBV28	-	-	TRBJ1-2
TGCAGCGTAGGGCTAGCCCGCTACGAGCAGTACTTC	CSVGLARYEQYF	TRBV29-1	-	-	TRBJ2-7
TGTGCCAGCAGTGCGACAGGGTCGAGCAATCAGCCCCAGCATTTT	CASSATGSSNQPQHF	TRBV28	TRBD1	-	TRBJ1-5
TGTGCCAGCGTCGGGGGGAATCAGCCCCAGCATTTT	CASVGGNQPQHF	TRBV28	-	-	TRBJ1-5
TGCGCCAGCAGCTTGGGGAGTCTAGCGGGAGTAGAGACCCAGTACTTC	CASSLGSLAGVETQYF	TRBV5-1	TRBD2	once	TRBJ2-5
TGTGCCTGGAGAGAAAGTCCCACTATAACAAGGGAAGCTTTCTTT	CAWRESPTITREAFF	TRBV30	-	-	TRBJ1-1
TGTGCCACGGCCAATACAGGGGGCAAAGAGACCCAGTACTTC	CATANTGGKETQYF	TRBV10-3	TRBD1	-	TRBJ2-5
TGTGCCAGCAGTGAATTTAGGCCTAATACAGGGTTGGCTCAGCCCCAGCATTTT	CASSEFRPNTGLAQPQHF	TRBV6-1	-	-	TRBJ1-5
TGCGCCAGCAGCTTGGTGGGGCGGGAGGGCCTTTACAATGAGCAGTTCTTC	CASSLVGREGLYNEQFF	TRBV5-1	TRBD2	-	TRBJ2-1
TGCGCCAGCAGCTTCGTAGCGGGAGGGACCTACGAGCAGTACTTC	CASSFVAGGTYEQYF	TRBV5-1	TRBD2	-	TRBJ2-7
TGTGCCAGTAGTGTCCTTAGCGGGAGGGCCAACAATGAGCAGTTCTTC	CASSVLSGRANNEQFF	TRBV19	TRBD2	-	TRBJ2-1
TGTGCCAGTAGTTCTTCCCCCTCAGTACCCTATGGCTACACCTTC	CASSSSPSVPYGYTF	TRBV19	-	-	TRBJ1-2
TGTGCCAGCTCACCACAAGCGGGGATCGTCAATCAGCCCCAGCATTTT	CASSPQAGIVNQPQHF	TRBV18	-	-	TRBJ1-5
TGTGCCAGCAGTTGGGCACGGTCCGGGGCCAACGTCCTGACTTTC	CASSWARSGANVLTF	TRBV28	-	-	TRBJ2-6
TGCGCCAGCAGCCAAGATCGCCCGGTTATAACGCAGTATTTT	CASSQDRPVITQYF	TRBV4-3	-	-	TRBJ2-3
TGTGCCAGCAGCTTCCGGGACAGGGGGCGGAACACTGAAGCTTTCTTT	CASSFRDRGRNTEAFF	TRBV5-6	TRBD1	-	TRBJ1-1
TGTGCCAGCAGCGTAGACTCTAGCTCCTACAATGAGCAGTTCTTC	CASSVDSSSYNEQFF	TRBV9	-	-	TRBJ2-1
TGTGCCAGCAATAGGGGATACGAGCAGTACTTC	CASNRGYEQYF	TRBV6-1	-	-	TRBJ2-7